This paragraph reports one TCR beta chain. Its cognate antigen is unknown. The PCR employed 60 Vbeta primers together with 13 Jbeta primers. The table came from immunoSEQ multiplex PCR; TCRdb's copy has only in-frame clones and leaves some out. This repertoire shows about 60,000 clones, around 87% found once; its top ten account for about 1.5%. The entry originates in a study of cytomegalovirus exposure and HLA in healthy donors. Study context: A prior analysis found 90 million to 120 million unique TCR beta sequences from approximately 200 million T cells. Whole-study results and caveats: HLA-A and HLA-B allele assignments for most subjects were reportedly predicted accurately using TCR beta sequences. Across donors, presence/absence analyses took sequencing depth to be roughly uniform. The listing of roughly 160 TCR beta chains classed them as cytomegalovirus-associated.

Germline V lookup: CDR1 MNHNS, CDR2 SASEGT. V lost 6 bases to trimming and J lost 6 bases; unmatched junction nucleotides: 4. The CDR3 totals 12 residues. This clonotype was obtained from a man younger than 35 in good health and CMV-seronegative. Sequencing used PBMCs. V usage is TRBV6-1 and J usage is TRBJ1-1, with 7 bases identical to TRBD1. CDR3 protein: CASREGASEAFF. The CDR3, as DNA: TGTGCCAGCAGGGAGGGGGCCTCTGAAGCTTTCTTT.